This T cell receptor beta chain was sequenced for a study of T cell changes during pregnancy in multiple sclerosis. Assay used: immunoSEQ multiplex PCR; TCRdb lists only in-frame clones, some missing. The sample includes under 95,000 clones, just over 90% seen only once; the top ten take 0.75%. CDR3 length: 13 residues. Per germline, CDR1 MGHDK and CDR2 SYGVNS. Trimming took off 1 base at V and 6 bases at J, with 8 bases between the two ends. The sample was peripheral blood, taken in the second trimester of pregnancy. The J gene is TRBJ2-3, the V gene TRBV25-1; possibly TRBD1 for D (5 bases). The receptor comes from a female donor in good health, enrolled as a control in a pregnancy study. The CDR3, as DNA: TGTGCCAGCAGTGAATTCCCAGGGGATACGCAGTATTTT. Its translation is CASSEFPGDTQYF.